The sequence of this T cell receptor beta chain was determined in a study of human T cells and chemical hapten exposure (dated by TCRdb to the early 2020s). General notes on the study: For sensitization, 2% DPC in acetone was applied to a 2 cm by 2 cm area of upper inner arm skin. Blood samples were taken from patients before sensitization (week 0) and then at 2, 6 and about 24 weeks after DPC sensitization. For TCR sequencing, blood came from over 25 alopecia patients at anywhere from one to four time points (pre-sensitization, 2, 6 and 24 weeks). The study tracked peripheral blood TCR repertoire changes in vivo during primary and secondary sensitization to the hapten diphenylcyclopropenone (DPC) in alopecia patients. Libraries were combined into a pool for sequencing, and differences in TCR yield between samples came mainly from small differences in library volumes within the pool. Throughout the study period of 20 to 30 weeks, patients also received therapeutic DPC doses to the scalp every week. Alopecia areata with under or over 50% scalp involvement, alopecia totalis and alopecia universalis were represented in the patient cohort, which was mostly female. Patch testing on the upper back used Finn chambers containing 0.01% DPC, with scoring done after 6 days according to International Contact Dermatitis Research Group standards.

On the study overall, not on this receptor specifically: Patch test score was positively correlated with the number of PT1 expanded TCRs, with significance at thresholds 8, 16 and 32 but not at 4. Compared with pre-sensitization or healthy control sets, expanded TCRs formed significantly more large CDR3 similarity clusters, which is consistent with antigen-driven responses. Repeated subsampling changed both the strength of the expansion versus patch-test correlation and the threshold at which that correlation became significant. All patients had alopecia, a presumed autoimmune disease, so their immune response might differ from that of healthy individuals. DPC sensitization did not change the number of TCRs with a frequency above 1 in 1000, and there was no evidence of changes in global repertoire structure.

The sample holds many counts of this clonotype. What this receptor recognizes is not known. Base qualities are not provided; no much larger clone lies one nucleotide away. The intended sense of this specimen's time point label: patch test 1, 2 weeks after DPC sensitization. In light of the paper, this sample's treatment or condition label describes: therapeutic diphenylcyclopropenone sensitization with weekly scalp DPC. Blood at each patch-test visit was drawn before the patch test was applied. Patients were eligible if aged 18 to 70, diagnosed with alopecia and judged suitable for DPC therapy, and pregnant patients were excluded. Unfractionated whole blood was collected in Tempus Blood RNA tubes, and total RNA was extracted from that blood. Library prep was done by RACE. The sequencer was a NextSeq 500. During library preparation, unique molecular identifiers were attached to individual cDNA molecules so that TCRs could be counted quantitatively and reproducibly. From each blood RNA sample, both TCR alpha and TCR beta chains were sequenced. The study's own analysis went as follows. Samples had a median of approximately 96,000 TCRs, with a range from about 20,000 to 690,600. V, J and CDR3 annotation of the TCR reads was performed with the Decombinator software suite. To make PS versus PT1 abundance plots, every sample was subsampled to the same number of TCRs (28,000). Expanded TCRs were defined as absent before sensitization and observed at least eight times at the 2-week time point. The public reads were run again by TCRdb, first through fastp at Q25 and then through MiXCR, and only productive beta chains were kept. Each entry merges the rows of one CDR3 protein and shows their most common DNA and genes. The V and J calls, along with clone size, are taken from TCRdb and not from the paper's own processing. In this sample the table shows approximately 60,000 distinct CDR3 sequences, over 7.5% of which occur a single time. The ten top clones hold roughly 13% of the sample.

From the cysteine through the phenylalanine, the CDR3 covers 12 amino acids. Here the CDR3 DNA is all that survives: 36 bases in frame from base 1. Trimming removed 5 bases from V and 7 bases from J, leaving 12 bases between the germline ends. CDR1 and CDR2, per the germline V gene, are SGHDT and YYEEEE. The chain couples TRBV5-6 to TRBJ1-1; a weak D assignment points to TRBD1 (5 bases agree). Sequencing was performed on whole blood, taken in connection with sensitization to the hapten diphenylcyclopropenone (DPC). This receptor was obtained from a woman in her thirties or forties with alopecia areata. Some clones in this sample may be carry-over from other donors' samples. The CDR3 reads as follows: CASRIGDGEAFF. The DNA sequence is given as TGTGCCAGCAGAATTGGGGACGGTGAAGCTTTCTTT.